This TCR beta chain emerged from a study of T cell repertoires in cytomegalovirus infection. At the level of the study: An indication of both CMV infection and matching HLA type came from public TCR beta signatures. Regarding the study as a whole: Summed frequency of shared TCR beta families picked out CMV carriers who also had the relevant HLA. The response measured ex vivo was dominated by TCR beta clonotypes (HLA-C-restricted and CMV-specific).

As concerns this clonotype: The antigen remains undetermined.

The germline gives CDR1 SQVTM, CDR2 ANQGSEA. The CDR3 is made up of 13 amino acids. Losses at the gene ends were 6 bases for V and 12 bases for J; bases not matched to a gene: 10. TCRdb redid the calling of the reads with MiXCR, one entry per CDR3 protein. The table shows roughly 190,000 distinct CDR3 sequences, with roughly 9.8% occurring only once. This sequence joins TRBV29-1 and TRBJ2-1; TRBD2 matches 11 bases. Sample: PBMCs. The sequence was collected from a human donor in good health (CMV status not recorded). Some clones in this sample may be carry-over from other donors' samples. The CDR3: CSVESTSGTGQFF. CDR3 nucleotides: TGCAGCGTCGAATCGACTAGCGGGACCGGGCAGTTCTTC.